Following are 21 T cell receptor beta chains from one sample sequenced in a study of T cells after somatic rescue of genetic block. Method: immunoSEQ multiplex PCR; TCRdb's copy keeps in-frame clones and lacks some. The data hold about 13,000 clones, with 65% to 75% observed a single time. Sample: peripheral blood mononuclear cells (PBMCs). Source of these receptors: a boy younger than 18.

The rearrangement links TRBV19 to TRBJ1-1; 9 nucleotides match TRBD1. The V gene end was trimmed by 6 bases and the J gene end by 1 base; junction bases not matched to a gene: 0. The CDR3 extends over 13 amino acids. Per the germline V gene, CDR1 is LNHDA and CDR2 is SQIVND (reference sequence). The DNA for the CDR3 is TGTGCCAGTAGGGACAGGGGGAACACTGAAGCTTTCTTT. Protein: CASRDRGNTEAFF.

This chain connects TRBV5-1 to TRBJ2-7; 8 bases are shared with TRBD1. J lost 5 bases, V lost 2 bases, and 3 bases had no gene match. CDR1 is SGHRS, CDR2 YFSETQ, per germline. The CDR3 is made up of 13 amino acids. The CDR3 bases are TGCGCCAGCAGCTTCCAGGGGGCCGACGAGCAGTACTTC. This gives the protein CASSFQGADEQYF. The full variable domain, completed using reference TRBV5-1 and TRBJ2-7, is KAGVTQTPRYLIKTRGQQVTLSCSPISGHRSVSWYQQTPGQGLQFLFEYFSETQRNKGNFPGRFSGRQFSNSRSEMNVSTLELGDSALYLCASSFQGADEQYFGPGTRLTVT.

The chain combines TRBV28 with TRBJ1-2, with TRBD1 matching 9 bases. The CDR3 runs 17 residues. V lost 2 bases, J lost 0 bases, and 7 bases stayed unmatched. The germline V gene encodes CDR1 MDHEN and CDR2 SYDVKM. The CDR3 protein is CASSLDRGIPANYGYTF. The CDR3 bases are TGTGCCAGCAGTTTAGACAGGGGGATCCCCGCTAACTATGGCTACACCTTC.

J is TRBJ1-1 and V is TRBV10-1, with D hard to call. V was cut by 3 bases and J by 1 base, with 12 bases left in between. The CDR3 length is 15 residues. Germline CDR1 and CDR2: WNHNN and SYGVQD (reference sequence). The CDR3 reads CASSDPRLPNTEAFF. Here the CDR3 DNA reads TGCGCCAGCAGTGATCCGCGGCTCCCGAACACTGAAGCTTTCTTT.

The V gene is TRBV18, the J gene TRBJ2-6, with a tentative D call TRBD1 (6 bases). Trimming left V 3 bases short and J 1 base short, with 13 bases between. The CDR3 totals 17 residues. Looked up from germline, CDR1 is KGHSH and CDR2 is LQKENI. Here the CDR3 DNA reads TGTGCCAGCTCACCTCAGGGGCCAGTTTCTGGGGCCAACGTCCTGACTTTC. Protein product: CASSPQGPVSGANVLTF.

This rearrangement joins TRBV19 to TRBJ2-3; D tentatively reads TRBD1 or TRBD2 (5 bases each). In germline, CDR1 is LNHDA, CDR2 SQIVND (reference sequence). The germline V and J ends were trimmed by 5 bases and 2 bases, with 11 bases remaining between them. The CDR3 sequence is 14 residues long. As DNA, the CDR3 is TGTGCCAGTAGTCGGGGCGAGGCCACAGATACGCAGTATTTT. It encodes CASSRGEATDTQYF.

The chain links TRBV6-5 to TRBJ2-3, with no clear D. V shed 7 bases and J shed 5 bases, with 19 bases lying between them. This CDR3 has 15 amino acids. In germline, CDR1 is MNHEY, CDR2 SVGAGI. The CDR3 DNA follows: TGTGCCAGCACCCAAACGGCCGGAGCTTTAGATACGCAGTATTTT. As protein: CASTQTAGALDTQYF.

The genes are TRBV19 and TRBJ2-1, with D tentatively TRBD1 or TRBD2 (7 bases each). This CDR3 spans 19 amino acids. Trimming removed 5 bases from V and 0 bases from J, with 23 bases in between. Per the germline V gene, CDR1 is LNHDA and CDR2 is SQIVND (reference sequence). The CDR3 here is CASSPGTESLAASYNEQFF. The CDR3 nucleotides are TGTGCCAGTAGTCCCGGGACAGAATCTCTAGCGGCCTCCTACAATGAGCAGTTCTTC.

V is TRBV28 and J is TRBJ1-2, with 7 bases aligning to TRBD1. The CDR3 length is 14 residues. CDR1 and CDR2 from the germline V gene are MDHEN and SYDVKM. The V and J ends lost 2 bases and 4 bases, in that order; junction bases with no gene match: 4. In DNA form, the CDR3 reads TGTGCCAGCAGTTTAGGGGCAGGGGGCTATGGCTACACCTTC. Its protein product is CASSLGAGGYGYTF.

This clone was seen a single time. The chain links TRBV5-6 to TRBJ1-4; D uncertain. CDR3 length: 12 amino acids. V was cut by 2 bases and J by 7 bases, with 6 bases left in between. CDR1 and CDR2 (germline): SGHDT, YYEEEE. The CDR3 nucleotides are TGTGCCAGCAGCTTCTTAGCTGAAAAACTGTTTTTT. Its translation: CASSFLAEKLFF.

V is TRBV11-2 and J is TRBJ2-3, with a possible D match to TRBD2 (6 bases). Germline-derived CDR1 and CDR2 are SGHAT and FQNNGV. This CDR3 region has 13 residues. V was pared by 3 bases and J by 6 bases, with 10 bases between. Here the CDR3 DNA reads TGTGCCAGCAGCTTCGGCGGGGCGGATACGCAGTATTTT. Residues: CASSFGGADTQYF.

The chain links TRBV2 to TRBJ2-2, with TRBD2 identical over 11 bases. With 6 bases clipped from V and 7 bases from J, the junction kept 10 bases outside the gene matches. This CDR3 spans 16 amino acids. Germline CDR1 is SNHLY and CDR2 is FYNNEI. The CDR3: CASRGSGGASGGELFF. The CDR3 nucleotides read TGTGCCAGCAGAGGTAGCGGGGGGGCTTCTGGCGGGGAGCTGTTTTTT.

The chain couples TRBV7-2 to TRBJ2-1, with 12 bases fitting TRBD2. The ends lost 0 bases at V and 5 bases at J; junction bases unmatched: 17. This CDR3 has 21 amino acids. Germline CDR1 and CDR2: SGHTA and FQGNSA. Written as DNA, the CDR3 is TGTGCCAGCAGCTTAGCGTGGGAAGCCCCAGGACTAGCGGGGATTAACAATGAGCAGTTCTTC. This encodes CASSLAWEAPGLAGINNEQFF.

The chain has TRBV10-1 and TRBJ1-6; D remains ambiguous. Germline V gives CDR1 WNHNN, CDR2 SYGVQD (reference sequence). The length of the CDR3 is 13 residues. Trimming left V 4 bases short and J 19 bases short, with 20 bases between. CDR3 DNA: TGCGCCAGCAGTGGAAAAGGGATGACTACGGGGCACTTT. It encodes CASSGKGMTTGHF.

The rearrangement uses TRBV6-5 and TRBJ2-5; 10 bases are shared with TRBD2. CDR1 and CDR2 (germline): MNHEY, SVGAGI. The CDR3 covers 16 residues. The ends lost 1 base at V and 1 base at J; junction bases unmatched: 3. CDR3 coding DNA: TGTGCCAGCAGTTACTTCCTAGCGGGGGCCCAAGAGACCCAGTACTTC. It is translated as CASSYFLAGAQETQYF.

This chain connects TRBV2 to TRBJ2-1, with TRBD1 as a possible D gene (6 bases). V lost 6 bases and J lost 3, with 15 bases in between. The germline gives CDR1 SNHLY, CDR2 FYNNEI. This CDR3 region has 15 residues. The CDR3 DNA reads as TGTGCCAGCAGCTACAGGGCCCTAAACTACAATGAGCAGTTCTTC. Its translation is CASSYRALNYNEQFF.

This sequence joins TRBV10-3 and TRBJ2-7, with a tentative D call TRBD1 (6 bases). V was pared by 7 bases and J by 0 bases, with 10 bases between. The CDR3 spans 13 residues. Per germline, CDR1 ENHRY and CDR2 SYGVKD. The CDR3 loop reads CAIKGDTSYEQYF. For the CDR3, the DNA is TGTGCCATCAAGGGGGACACCTCCTACGAGCAGTACTTC.

The chain's CDR3 is CASSHLTGANEQFF. The CDR3 bases are TGTGCCAGCAGCCACCTCACAGGGGCCAATGAGCAGTTCTTC. This chain connects TRBV4-2 to TRBJ2-1; 7 bases match TRBD1. The CDR3 is 14 amino acids. V shed 3 bases, J shed 6 bases, and the junction held 5 bases outside the gene matches. In germline, CDR1 is LGHNA, CDR2 YNFKEQ.

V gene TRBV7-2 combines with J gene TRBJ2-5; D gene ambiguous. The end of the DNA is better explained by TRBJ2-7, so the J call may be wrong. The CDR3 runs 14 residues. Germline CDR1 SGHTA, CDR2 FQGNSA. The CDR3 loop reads CASSLSWLHSEQYF. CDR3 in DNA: TGTGCCAGCAGCTTAAGTTGGCTCCATAGCGAGCAGTACTTC.

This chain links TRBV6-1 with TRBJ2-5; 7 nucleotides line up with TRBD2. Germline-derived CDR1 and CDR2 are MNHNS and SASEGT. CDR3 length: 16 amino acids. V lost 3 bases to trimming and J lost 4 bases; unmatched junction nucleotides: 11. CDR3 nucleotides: TGTGCCAGCAGTGAGCGGGGGATAAGAGTCCCAGAGACCCAGTACTTC. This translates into CASSERGIRVPETQYF.

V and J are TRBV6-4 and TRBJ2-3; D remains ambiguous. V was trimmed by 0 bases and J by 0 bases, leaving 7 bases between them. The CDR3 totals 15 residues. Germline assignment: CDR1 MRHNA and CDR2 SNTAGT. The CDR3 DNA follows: TGTGCCAGCAGTGACTCATACCCCAGCACAGATACGCAGTATTTT. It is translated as CASSDSYPSTDTQYF.